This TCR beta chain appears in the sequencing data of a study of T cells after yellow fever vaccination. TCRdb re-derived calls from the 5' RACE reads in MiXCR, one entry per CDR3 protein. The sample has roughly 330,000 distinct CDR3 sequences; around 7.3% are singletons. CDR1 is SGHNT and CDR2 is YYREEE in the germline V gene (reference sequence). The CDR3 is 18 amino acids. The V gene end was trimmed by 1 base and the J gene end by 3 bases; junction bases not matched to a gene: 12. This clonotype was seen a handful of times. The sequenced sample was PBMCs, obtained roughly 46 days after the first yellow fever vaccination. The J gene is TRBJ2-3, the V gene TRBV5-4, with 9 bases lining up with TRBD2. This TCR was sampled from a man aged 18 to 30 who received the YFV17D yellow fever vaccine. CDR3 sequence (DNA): TGTGCCAGCAGCTTGAGGGGGAGTAGCGGGGGAACGACAGATACGCAGTATTTT. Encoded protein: CASSLRGSSGGTTDTQYF.